This T cell receptor (beta chain) was sequenced for a study of beta chain features in type 1 diabetes. Study-wide results and limits: The VDJ junctions of type 1 diabetes patients carried fewer insertions and more deletions. Type 1 diabetes patients had TCRB CDR3s that were shorter (moderately but significantly so) in all four CD4+ subsets.

About this clone: Its antigen remains unknown.

CDR1 and CDR2 (germline): SGHTA, FQGTGA. This CDR3 is built from 15 residues. The J segment lost 5 bases and the V segment lost 5 bases, leaving 9 bases of the junction unmatched. Expressed TCRB transcripts got sequenced, as all isolated RNA was reverse transcribed. Measured with immunoSEQ multiplex PCR; TCRdb has only the in-frame clones, and not every one. Altogether roughly 50,000 clones are present, around 40% being singletons, with the ten largest covering less than 1.5%. Sample: Tregs from blood. V usage is TRBV7-3 and J usage is TRBJ2-5; 9 bases match TRBD1. The origin of this receptor is a man aged 25 to 40 with type 1 diabetes. The CDR3 is CASSLSTGGRETQYF. The CDR3 DNA reads as TGTGCCAGCAGCCTATCGACAGGGGGAAGGGAGACCCAGTACTTC.